The present TCR beta chain was sequenced within a study of shared clonotypes between healthy human individuals. Deep-level running was used for the assay. Only in-frame clones appear in the TCRdb table, and some are missing; sequencing was by immunoSEQ multiplex PCR. The sample yields under 2,000,000 clones, about 95% seen once. Terminally differentiated effector memory CD45RA+ cells were excluded by CCR7 positive selection of CD45RO-negative cells. The CDR3 has 15 amino acids. Per the germline V gene, CDR1 is SGHDT and CDR2 is YYEEEE. Trimming left V 4 bases short and J 2 bases short, with 13 bases between.

This chain links TRBV5-6 with TRBJ2-1; D unresolved. The sequencing input was naive CD8+ T cells sorted from blood. The sequence was obtained from a man aged 18 to 29 in good health. CDR3 nucleotide sequence: TGTGCCAGCAGCGAGATTGCCCTTACCTACAATGAGCAGTTCTTC. It encodes CASSEIALTYNEQFF.